In this sample, the clone carrying this TCR beta chain turned up a few times. The data derive from a study of early T cells in non-severe SARS-CoV-2 infection. At the level of the study: Chains from this unsorted whole-blood bulk RNA could not be paired.

Unique molecular identifiers were attached to individual cDNA molecules. TCRdb passed the 5' RACE reads through MiXCR, listing each CDR3 protein once. The table lists just over 70,000 distinct CDR3 sequences, under 15% of them singletons, with about 1.3% in the top ten. Looked up from germline, CDR1 is KGHDR and CDR2 is SFDVKD. The germline V and J ends were trimmed by 2 bases and 0 bases, with 7 bases remaining between them. The CDR3 extends over 15 amino acids. The chain recombines TRBV24-1 with TRBJ1-3; D is unresolved. The sample comprised whole blood. This TCR was recovered from an adult who was a healthcare worker with PCR-confirmed SARS-CoV-2 infection or an uninfected control (not recorded which). In DNA form, the CDR3 reads TGTGCCACCAGTGATTCAACGAGCTCTGGAAACACCATATATTTT. Its translation is CATSDSTSSGNTIYF.